Sequencing of this T cell receptor (beta chain) was carried out in a study of beta chain features in type 1 diabetes. CDR1 is GTSNPN and CDR2 is SVGIG in the germline V gene (reference sequence). This CDR3 has 14 amino acids. Between the trimmed V and J ends, which lost 1 base and 0 bases, there was a span of 9 bases. Sequencing targeted expressed TCRB transcripts, as all isolated RNA had been reverse transcribed. Method: immunoSEQ multiplex PCR; TCRdb's copy keeps in-frame clones and lacks some. This sample has around 310,000 clones, with 9.5% to 11% found just once. The chain joins TRBV30 to TRBJ1-1; maybe TRBD1 (5 bases). This sequence was found in a woman in her 30s in good health. The sample consisted of naive CD4+ T cells from blood. CDR3 protein: CAWSGGTLNTEAFF. CDR3 coding DNA: TGTGCCTGGAGTGGGGGCACTTTGAACACTGAAGCTTTCTTT.